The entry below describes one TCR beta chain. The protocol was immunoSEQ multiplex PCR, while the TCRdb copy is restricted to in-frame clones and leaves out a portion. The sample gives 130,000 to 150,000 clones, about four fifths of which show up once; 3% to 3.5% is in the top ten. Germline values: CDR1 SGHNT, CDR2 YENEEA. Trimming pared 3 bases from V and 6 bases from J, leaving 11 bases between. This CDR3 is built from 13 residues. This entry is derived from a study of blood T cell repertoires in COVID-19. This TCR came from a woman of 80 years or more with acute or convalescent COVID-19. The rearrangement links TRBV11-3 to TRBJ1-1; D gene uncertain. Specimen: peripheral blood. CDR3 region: CASSFKTSSEAFF. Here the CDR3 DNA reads TGTGCCAGCAGCTTCAAAACGAGTTCTGAAGCTTTCTTT.